This T cell receptor (beta chain) stems from a study of blood T cell repertoires in COVID-19 (dated by TCRdb to about 2020). Notes on the research overall: Collaborator samples came from the United States, Italy and Spain and covered acute and convalescent phases of COVID-19. Where available, HLA class I and class II types were taken from metadata supplied by the sample provider and were not determined by assay-based typing. The samples were drawn from the first 160 participants of the ongoing ImmuneRACE study and from 1,254 subjects provided by 6 global collaborators. The prospective study material was composed of cDNA or gDNA derived from T cells, B-cell-depleted T cells, or PBMCs. The dataset comprised deeply sampled blood TCRbeta repertoires from subjects exposed to, actively infected with, or recovered from COVID-19. A de-identified subject ID, COVID-19 status, age in years and sex were almost always included in the sample metadata. The repertoires were made available in a free public database intended to serve as a resource for research on the immune response to SARS-CoV-2.

Note on this clone: The antigen it recognizes is unknown. No base qualities exist here, and no much larger clone lies one base off it. This sample also contains other DNA sequences that code for the same CDR3.

The CDR3 runs 14 amino acids, cysteine and phenylalanine included. Kept here is only the CDR3 DNA, which spans 42 bases and is read in frame from base 1. V loses 3 bases at its end and J loses 4 bases; junction bases beyond the gene matches: 3. The germline V gene (reference sequence) specifies LNHDA as CDR1 and SQIVND as CDR2. At one collaborating source in Seattle, patients were enrolled during active infection and were followed longitudinally through the course of disease. Collaborating institutions collected whole blood in K2EDTA tubes following their own protocols. For TCRbeta analysis, collaborators shipped samples as frozen whole blood, isolated PBMCs, or DNA extracted from either of those sample types. Paper-wide results and their limitations: How much clinical and demographic metadata was included differed by source and by participant, and the metadata was provided uncurated.

TCRbeta CDR3 regions were amplified from genomic DNA using the immunoSEQ Assay, a bias-controlled multiplex PCR. As for the original processing: Nucleated cell counts per sample were estimated from amplification of reference gene primers within the assay. To quantify the absolute abundance of each unique TCRbeta CDR3 rearrangement, sequence reads were collapsed and filtered. For each sample, productive Simpson clonality was calculated as the square root of Simpson's diversity index over productive rearrangements. In TCRdb, the immuneACCESS table is reduced to in-frame sequences with V and J assigned. These tables do not hold every clone; where another copy was compared, an unresolved V gene accounts for under half, and the others remain unexplained. Clonal size and the V and J genes are those of that table, whereas D and trimming came from the DNA. For this sample there are hundreds of thousands of clones; about 87% appear just once. 2% to 2.5% of the sample is held by the ten biggest clonotypes.

The chain joins TRBV19 to TRBJ1-2; a stretch of 9 junction bases matches TRBD1. This receptor was obtained from a woman aged 55-70 years with COVID-19, enrolled during active disease. The sample comprised peripheral blood. The CDR3 loop reads CASSMGQGLYGYTF. The nucleotide sequence reads TGTGCCAGTAGTATGGGACAGGGACTCTATGGCTACACCTTC. When the CDR3 is completed using the reference TRBV19 and TRBJ1-2 genes on either side, the full variable domain is DGGITQSPKYLFRKEGQNVTLSCEQNLNHDAMYWYRQDPGQGLRLIYYSQIVNDFQKGDIAEGYSVSREKKESFPLTVTSAQKNPTAFYLCASSMGQGLYGYTFGSGTRLTVV.